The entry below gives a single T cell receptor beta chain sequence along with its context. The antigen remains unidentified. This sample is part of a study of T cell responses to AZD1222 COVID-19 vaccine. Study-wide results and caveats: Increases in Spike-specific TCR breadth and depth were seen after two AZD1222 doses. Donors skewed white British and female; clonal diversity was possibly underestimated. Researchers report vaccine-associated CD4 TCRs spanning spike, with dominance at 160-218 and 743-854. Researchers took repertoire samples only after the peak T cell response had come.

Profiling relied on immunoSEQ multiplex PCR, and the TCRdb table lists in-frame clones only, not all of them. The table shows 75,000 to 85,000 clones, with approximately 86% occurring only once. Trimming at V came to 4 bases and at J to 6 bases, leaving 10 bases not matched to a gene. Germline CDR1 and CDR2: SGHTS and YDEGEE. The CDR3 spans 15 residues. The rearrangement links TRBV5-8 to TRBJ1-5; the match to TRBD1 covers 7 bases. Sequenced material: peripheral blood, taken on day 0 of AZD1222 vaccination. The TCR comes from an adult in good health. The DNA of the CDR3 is TGTGCCAGCAGCATCTACAGGGGTAGGGGTCAGCCCCAGCATTTT. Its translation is CASSIYRGRGQPQHF.